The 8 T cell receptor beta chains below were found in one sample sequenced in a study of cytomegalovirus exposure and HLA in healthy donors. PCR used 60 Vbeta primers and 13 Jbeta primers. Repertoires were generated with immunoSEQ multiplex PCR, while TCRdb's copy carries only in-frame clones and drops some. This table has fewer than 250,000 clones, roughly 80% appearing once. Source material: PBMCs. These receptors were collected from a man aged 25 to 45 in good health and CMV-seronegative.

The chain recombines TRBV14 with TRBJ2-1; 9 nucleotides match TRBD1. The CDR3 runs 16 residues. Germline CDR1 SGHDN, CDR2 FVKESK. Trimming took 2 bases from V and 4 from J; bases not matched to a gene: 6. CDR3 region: CASSQHGTGRYNEQFF. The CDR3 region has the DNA TGTGCCAGCAGCCAACACGGGACAGGGCGGTACAATGAGCAGTTCTTC.

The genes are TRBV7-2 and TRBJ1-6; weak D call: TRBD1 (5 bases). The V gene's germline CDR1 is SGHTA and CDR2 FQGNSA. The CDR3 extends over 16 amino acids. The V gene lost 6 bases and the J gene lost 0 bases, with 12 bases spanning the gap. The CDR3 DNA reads TGTGCCAGCAGAAATCGGGGGAGCTCCTATAATTCACCCCTCCACTTT. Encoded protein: CASRNRGSSYNSPLHF.

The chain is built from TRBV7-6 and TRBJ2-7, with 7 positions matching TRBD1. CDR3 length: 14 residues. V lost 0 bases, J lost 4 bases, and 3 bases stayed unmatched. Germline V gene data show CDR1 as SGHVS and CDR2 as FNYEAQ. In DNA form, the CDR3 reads TGTGCCAGCAGCTTAGCAGGGGGCGAATACGAGCAGTACTTC. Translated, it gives CASSLAGGEYEQYF. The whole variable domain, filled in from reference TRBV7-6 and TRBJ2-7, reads GAGVSQSPRYKVTKRGQDVALRCDPISGHVSLYWYRQALGQGPEFLTYFNYEAQQDKSGLPNDRFSAERPEGSISTLTIQRTEQRDSAMYRCASSLAGGEYEQYFGPGTRLTVT.

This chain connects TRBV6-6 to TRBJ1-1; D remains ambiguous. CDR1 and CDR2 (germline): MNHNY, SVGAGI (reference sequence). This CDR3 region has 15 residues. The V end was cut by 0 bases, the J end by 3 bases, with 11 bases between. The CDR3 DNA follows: TGTGCCAGCAGTTACTCCCCTCCAGTGGACACTGAAGCTTTCTTT. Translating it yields CASSYSPPVDTEAFF.

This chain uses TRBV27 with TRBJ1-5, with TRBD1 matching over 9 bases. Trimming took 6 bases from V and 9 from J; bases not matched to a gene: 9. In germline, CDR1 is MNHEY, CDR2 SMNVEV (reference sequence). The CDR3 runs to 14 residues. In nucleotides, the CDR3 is TGTGCCAGCAGCCTGGGACAGGGTGCATGGCCCCAGCATTTT. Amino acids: CASSLGQGAWPQHF.

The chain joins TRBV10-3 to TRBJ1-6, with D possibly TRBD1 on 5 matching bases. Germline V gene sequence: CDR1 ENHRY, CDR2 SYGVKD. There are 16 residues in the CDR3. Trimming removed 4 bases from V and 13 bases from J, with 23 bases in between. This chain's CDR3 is CAISGGEGAQFRPLHF. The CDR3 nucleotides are TGTGCCATCAGTGGCGGTGAAGGGGCGCAGTTTAGGCCCCTCCACTTT.

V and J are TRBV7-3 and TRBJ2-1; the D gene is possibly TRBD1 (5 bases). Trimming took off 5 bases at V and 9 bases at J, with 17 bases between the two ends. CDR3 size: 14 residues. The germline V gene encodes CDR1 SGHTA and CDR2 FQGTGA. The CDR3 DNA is TGTGCCAGCAGCCAAACGACAGCCTCGGCTGAGCAGTTCTTC. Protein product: CASSQTTASAEQFF.

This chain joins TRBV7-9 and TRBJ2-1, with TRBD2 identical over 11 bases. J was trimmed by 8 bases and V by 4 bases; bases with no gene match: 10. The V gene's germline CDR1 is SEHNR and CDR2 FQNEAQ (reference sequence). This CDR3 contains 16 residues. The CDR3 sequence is CASSSYSGGVLDEQFF. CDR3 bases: TGTGCCAGCAGCTCATATAGCGGGGGGGTGTTGGATGAGCAGTTCTTC.